The rows below give T cell receptor beta chains drawn from one sample of a study of blood T cells in healthy people across ages. MiXCR was run by TCRdb on the 5' RACE reads, yielding one entry per CDR3 protein. This sample has about 1.4 million distinct CDR3 sequences, with approximately 60% found just once. Sequences were obtained from blood. These receptors all stem from a man between 18 and 29 years old in good health. CDR3s include the opening cysteine and the closing phenylalanine or tryptophan. The order of the fields is clone size, D gene, J gene, V gene, CDR3 protein, CDR3 DNA. A D gene is named only where the DNA matches it firmly. Rows give clone size only sometimes, using once, few, many, or a class for an expanded clone.

NA | TRBD2 | TRBJ2-3 | TRBV7-9 | CASSPTAGDYPTDTQYF | TGTGCCAGCAGCCCGACGGCGGGAGACTATCCCACAGATACGCAGTATTTT
NA | TRBD2 | TRBJ2-1 | TRBV10-3 | CATSKSGRGDEQFF | TGTGCCACCTCGAAAAGCGGGAGAGGGGATGAGCAGTTCTTC
NA | NA | TRBJ1-2 | TRBV3-1 | CASSQGAAYGYTF | TGTGCCAGCAGCCAAGGGGCAGCTTATGGCTACACCTTC
NA | TRBD1 | TRBJ1-6 | TRBV4-3 | CASSQDRQGGNSPLHF | TGCGCCAGCAGCCAAGATAGGCAGGGGGGTAATTCACCCCTCCACTTT
NA | NA | TRBJ2-5 | TRBV5-1 | CASSIKLHETQYF | TGCGCCAGCAGCATTAAACTACACGAGACCCAGTACTTC
NA | NA | TRBJ2-4 | TRBV9 | CASSPRTGAKNIQYF | TGTGCCAGCAGCCCACGGACTGGAGCCAAAAACATTCAGTACTTC
NA | TRBD2 | TRBJ2-7 | TRBV10-3 | CAISEYATSISYEQYF | TGTGCCATCAGTGAGTATGCGACTAGCATCTCCTACGAGCAGTACTTC
few | NA | TRBJ1-2 | TRBV4-1 | CASSQGPKRADNYGYTF | TGCGCCAGCAGCCAAGGCCCTAAAAGGGCGGATAACTATGGCTACACCTTC
few | NA | TRBJ2-7 | TRBV20-1 | CSARKLTDYEQYF | TGCAGTGCTAGAAAATTGACAGACTACGAGCAGTACTTC
NA | NA | TRBJ2-1 | TRBV20-1 | CSAPDRRYNEQFF | TGCAGTGCCCCCGACAGGCGCTACAATGAGCAGTTCTTC
NA | NA | TRBJ2-2 | TRBV28 | CTSSLSGELFF | TGTACCAGCAGTCTGTCCGGGGAGCTGTTTTTT
once | NA | TRBJ1-4 | TRBV12-3/TRBV12-4 | CASSLGRIATNEKLFF | TGTGCCAGCAGTTTAGGCCGGATCGCAACTAATGAAAAACTGTTTTTT
NA | NA | TRBJ2-1 | TRBV20-1 | CSARGIARSSYNEQFF | TGCAGTGCTAGAGGGATAGCCCGCTCCTCCTACAATGAGCAGTTCTTC
few | NA | TRBJ2-5 | TRBV2 | CASKVPLSQETQYF | TGTGCCAGCAAAGTCCCCCTCTCCCAAGAGACCCAGTACTTC
NA | NA | TRBJ2-5 | TRBV6-2/TRBV6-3 | CASGSQETQYF | TGTGCCAGCGGATCACAAGAGACCCAGTACTTC
NA | NA | TRBJ1-2 | TRBV4-1 | CASSQGPEAFGYTF | TGCGCCAGCAGTCAAGGCCCCGAGGCCTTTGGCTACACCTTC
few | NA | TRBJ2-3 | TRBV4-1 | CASTGSGAQYF | TGCGCCAGCACCGGATCTGGGGCGCAGTATTTT
NA | NA | TRBJ2-5 | TRBV6-5 | CASSYAGARETQYF | TGTGCCAGCAGTTACGCGGGGGCTAGAGAGACCCAGTACTTC
NA | TRBD2 | TRBJ2-1 | TRBV12-3/TRBV12-4 | CASSGGRGENEQFF | TGTGCCAGCAGCGGCGGGAGGGGAGAGAATGAGCAGTTCTTC
NA | TRBD2 | TRBJ2-1 | TRBV27 | CASSLLSAGGDNEQFF | TGTGCCAGCAGTTTATTGTCGGCGGGAGGGGACAATGAGCAGTTCTTC
NA | NA | TRBJ2-2 | TRBV7-9 | CASSLSFGETGELFF | TGTGCCAGCAGCTTAAGTTTCGGGGAAACCGGGGAGCTGTTTTTT
NA | TRBD2 | TRBJ2-3 | TRBV29-1 | CSVGSSGRALQTDTQYF | TGCAGCGTGGGATCTAGCGGGAGGGCCCTTCAGACAGATACGCAGTATTTT
NA | NA | TRBJ2-7 | TRBV6-2/TRBV6-3 | CASNARDTDEQYF | TGTGCCAGCAACGCCCGGGACACTGACGAGCAGTACTTC
few | NA | TRBJ2-3 | TRBV9 | CASSASYTDTQYF | TGTGCCAGCAGCGCCTCCTACACAGATACGCAGTATTTT
NA | NA | TRBJ1-5 | TRBV5-8 | CASRSPGNQPQHF | TGTGCCAGCCGCAGCCCCGGGAATCAGCCCCAGCATTTT
NA | NA | TRBJ2-3 | TRBV9 | CASSDPRDEADTQYF | TGTGCCAGCAGCGACCCCCGAGACGAGGCAGATACGCAGTATTTT